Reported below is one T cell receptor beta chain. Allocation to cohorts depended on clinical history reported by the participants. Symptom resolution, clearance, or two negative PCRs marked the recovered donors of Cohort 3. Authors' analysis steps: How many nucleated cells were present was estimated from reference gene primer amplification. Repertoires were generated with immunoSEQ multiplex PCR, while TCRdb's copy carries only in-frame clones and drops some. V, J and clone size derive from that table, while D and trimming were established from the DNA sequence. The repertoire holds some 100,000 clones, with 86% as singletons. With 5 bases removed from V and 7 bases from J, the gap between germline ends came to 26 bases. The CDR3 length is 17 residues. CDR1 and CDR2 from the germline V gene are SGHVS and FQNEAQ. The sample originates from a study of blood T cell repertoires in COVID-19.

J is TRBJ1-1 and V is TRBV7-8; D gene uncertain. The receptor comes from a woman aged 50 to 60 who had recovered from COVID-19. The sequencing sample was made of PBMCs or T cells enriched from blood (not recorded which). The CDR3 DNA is TGTGCCAGCAGCCCCAGCGCTGGAGGACGGGGTATCGGTGAAGCTTTCTTT. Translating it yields CASSPSAGGRGIGEAFF.